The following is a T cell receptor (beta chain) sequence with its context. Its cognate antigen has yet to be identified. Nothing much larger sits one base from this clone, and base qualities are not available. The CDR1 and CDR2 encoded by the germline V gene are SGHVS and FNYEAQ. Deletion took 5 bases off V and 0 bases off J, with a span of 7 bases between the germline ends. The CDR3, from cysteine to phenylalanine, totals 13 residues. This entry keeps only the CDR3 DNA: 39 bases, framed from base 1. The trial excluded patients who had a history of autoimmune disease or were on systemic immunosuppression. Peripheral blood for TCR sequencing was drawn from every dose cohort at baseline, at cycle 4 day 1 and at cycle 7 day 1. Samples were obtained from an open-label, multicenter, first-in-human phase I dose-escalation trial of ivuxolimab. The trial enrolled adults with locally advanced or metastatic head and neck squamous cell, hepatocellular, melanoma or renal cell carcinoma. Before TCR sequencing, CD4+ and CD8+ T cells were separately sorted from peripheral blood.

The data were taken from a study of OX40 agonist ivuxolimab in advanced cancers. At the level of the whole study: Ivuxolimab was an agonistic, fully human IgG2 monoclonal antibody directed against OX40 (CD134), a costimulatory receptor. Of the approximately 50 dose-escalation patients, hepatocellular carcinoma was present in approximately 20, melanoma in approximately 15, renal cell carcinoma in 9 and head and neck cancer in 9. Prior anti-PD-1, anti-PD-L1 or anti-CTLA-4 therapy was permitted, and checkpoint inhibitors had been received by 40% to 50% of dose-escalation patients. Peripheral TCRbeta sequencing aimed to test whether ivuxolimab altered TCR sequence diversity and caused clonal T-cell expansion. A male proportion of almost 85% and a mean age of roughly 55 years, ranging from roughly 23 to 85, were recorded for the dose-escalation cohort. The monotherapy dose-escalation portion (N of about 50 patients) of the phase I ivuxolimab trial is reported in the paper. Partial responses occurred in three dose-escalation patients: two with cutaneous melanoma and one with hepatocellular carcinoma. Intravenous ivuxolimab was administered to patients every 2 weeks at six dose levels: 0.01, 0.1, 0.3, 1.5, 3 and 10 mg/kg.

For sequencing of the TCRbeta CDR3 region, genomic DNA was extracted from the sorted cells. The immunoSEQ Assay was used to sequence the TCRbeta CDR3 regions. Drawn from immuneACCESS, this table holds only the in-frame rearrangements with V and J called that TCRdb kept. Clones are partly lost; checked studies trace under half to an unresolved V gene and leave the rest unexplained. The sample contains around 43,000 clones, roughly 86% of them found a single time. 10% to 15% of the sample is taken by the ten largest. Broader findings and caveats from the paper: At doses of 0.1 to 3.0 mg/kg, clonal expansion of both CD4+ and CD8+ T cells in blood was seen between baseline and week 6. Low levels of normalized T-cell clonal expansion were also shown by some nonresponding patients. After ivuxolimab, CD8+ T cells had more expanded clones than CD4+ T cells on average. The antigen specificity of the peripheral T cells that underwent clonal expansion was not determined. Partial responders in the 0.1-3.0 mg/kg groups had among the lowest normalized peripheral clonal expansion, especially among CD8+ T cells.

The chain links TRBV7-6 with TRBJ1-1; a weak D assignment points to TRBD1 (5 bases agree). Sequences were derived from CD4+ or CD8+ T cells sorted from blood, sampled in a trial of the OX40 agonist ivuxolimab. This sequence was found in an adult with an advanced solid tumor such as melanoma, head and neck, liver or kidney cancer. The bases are TGTGCCAGCAGCCAGGACATGAACACTGAAGCTTTCTTT. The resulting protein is CASSQDMNTEAFF.